This T cell receptor beta chain was identified during a study of shared clonotypes between healthy human individuals. Germline lookup yields CDR1 SGHAT and CDR2 FQNNGV. This CDR3 region has 16 residues. Trimming removed 3 bases from V and 0 bases from J, with 11 bases in between. The assay was immunoSEQ multiplex PCR, and TCRdb's table has in-frame clones only and misses some. The sample yields 2 million to 2.5 million clones, about 94% seen once. This TCR derives from a man aged 18 to 30 in good health. Sequencing was carried out using naive CD4+ T cells sorted from blood. Subset specified: CD45RA+ positively selected. The chain is built from TRBV11-2 and TRBJ2-2; D unclear. In nucleotides, the CDR3 is TGTGCCAGCAGCTTGGGCCGGCTGGCGAACACCGGGGAGCTGTTTTTT. Translated, it gives CASSLGRLANTGELFF. Full variable domain (remainder filled in from reference TRBV11-2 and TRBJ2-2): EAGVAQSPRYKIIEKRQSVAFWCNPISGHATLYWYQQILGQGPKLLIQFQNNGVVDDSQLPKDRFSAERLKGVDSTLKIQPAKLEDSAVYLCASSLGRLANTGELFFGEGSRLTVL.